The 16 T cell receptor beta chains in this list originate from one sample, sequenced in a study of shared clonotypes between healthy human individuals. TCRdb's table, derived via immunoSEQ multiplex PCR, lists solely in-frame clones and lacks some. The table lists about 2.5 million clones, less than 95% of them singletons, with approximately 0.39% in the top ten. Material: naive CD4+ T cells from PBMCs. Subset given: CD45RA+ positively selected. The source is a man younger than 35 in good health. Some clones in this sample may be carry-over from other donors' samples.

The CDR3 loop is CASSRQDLHGYTF. The CDR3 nucleotides are TGTGCCAGCAGTAGACAGGACTTACATGGCTACACCTTC. This chain connects TRBV28 to TRBJ1-2, with a possible D match to TRBD1 (6 bases). Trimming took off 5 bases at V and 6 bases at J, with 13 bases between the two ends. CDR1 and CDR2 (germline): MDHEN, SYDVKM. The CDR3 contains 13 residues.

For this clone: The same CDR3 arises from other DNA sequences in this sample as well. The chain is built from TRBV29-1 and TRBJ1-2; D not certain. The germline gives CDR1 SQVTM, CDR2 ANQGSEA. The CDR3 length is 10 residues. Trimming left V 0 bases short and J 7 bases short, with 3 bases between. The CDR3 nucleotides are TGCAGCGTTGAAGAAGGTGGCTACACCTTC. Translated: CSVEEGGYTF.

This chain links TRBV5-1 with TRBJ2-5, with 8 bases matching TRBD1. The germline V gene encodes CDR1 SGHRS and CDR2 YFSETQ. V dropped 4 bases and J dropped 5; count of bases not matched to a gene: 10. The CDR3 covers 15 residues. The CDR3 is CASSPGQVRGETQYF. CDR3 nucleotide sequence: TGCGCCAGCAGCCCGGGACAGGTCCGAGGGGAGACCCAGTACTTC.

This chain connects TRBV11-2 to TRBJ2-5; D is perhaps TRBD1 (6 bases). The J call may be incorrect, as the DNA end agrees better with TRBJ2-7. The CDR3 runs to 14 residues. CDR1 and CDR2 from the germline V gene are SGHAT and FQNNGV. CDR3 nucleotides: TGTGCCAGCAGCTTAGTCAGGGGCGGGTACGAGCAGTACTTC. Translation gives CASSLVRGGYEQYF.

The V call is TRBV4-1, the J call TRBJ2-1; possible D gene TRBD2, 6 bases. Germline V gene lookup returns CDR1 MGHRA and CDR2 YSYEKL. CDR3 length: 15 residues. The V end was cut by 0 bases, the J end by 8 bases, with 14 bases between. The CDR3 DNA reads TGCGCCAGCAGCCAAGAAAGGTCGGCGGGGCATGAGCAGTTCTTC. Translating it yields CASSQERSAGHEQFF.

This clone occurred once. The chain employs TRBV7-9 and TRBJ1-1; unclear D gene. The germline V gene has CDR1 SEHNR and CDR2 FQNEAQ (reference sequence). The CDR3 is made up of 13 amino acids. V was shortened by 4 bases and J by 8 bases, with 14 bases between the two germline ends. CDR3 coding DNA: TGTGCCAGCAGCTCACCAATTGGAGGGGAAGCTTTCTTT. Translating gives CASSSPIGGEAFF.

The chain carries TRBV5-4 and TRBJ1-2; D remains unclear. Germline V gene lookup returns CDR1 SGHNT and CDR2 YYREEE (reference sequence). V was cut by 2 bases and J by 0 bases, with 8 bases left in between. The CDR3 is 14 residues long. CDR3 protein: CASSFEVSNYGYTF. CDR3 nucleotide sequence: TGTGCCAGCAGCTTTGAAGTATCTAACTATGGCTACACCTTC.

Written as DNA, the CDR3 is TGTGCCATCGGGGGACAGCCCACCTACGAGCAGTACTTC. Protein sequence: CAIGGQPTYEQYF. The genes are TRBV7-9 and TRBJ2-7, with a possible D match to TRBD1 (7 bases). CDR3 length equals 13 residues. Trimming shortened V by 10 bases and J by 2 bases, and 15 bases separated the two germline ends. The V gene's germline CDR1 is SEHNR and CDR2 FQNEAQ (reference sequence).

The rearrangement links TRBV7-2 to TRBJ1-2; no reliable D call. The germline gives CDR1 SGHTA, CDR2 FQGNSA. Trimming left V 4 bases short and J 5 bases short, with 14 bases between. The CDR3 loop spans 14 amino acids. CDR3 nucleotides: TGTGCCAGCAGCTCCCGGATGGGAGGATATGGCTACACCTTC. It specifies CASSSRMGGYGYTF.

This sequence joins TRBV5-4 and TRBJ2-1; 11 bases agree with TRBD1. The CDR3 spans 16 residues. CDR1 and CDR2 from the germline V gene are SGHNT and YYREEE (reference sequence). The V segment lost 4 bases and the J segment 8 bases; nucleotides outside the gene matches: 11. CDR3 loop: CASSLSGTGGGYEQFF. The CDR3 region has the DNA TGTGCCAGCAGCCTGTCAGGGACAGGGGGTGGGTATGAGCAGTTCTTC.

This clone was seen once. The rearrangement joins TRBV7-3 to TRBJ2-4; a weak D match, TRBD1 (6 bases). V was cut by 4 bases and J by 2 bases, with 9 bases left in between. There are 14 residues in the CDR3. Germline V gives CDR1 SGHTA, CDR2 FQGTGA. In DNA form, the CDR3 reads TGTGCCAGCAGCTCGACAGGTTCCAAAAACATTCAGTACTTC. It codes for CASSSTGSKNIQYF.

V usage is TRBV2 and J usage is TRBJ1-1, with TRBD1 matching over 7 bases. Germline-derived CDR1 and CDR2 are SNHLY and FYNNEI. This CDR3 is built from 14 residues. The trim removed 6 bases at V and 0 bases at J, leaving 4 bases unmatched. The CDR3 coding sequence is TGTGCCAGCAGGGGGGACAGTTTGAACACTGAAGCTTTCTTT. As protein: CASRGDSLNTEAFF.

The CDR3 spells CASSLVGSGQGVYNEQFF. CDR3 nucleotide sequence: TGCGCCAGCAGCTTGGTGGGATCCGGACAGGGGGTCTACAATGAGCAGTTCTTC. The chain couples TRBV5-1 to TRBJ2-1, with TRBD1 matching 10 bases. Germline lookup yields CDR1 SGHRS and CDR2 YFSETQ. The J segment lost 3 bases and the V segment lost 0 bases, leaving 9 bases of the junction unmatched. The CDR3 runs 18 residues.

The J gene is TRBJ2-3, the V gene TRBV10-3; D may be TRBD2 (5 bases). V was trimmed by 4 bases and J by 3 bases, leaving 11 bases between them. Looked up from germline, CDR1 is ENHRY and CDR2 is SYGVKD. This CDR3 has 14 amino acids. CDR3 in amino acids: CAISGGSVTDTQYF. For the CDR3, the DNA is TGTGCCATCAGTGGTGGTAGCGTGACAGATACGCAGTATTTT.

The CDR3 region has the DNA TGCGCCAGCAGCTTGATCTTCGGGGGCAGCTCCTACGAGCAGTACTTC. Amino acid sequence: CASSLIFGGSSYEQYF. The V and J genes are TRBV5-1 and TRBJ2-7; D is tentatively TRBD1 or TRBD2 (6 bases each). The ends were cut back, 1 base at V and 0 bases at J, with 14 bases in the middle. CDR3 length: 16 amino acids. Per the germline V gene, CDR1 is SGHRS and CDR2 is YFSETQ.

This clone was observed once. The V and J genes are TRBV5-6 and TRBJ2-7; TRBD1 aligns across 7 bases. Per germline, CDR1 SGHDT and CDR2 YYEEEE. V shed 0 bases and J 1 base; nucleotides not matched to a gene: 4. The CDR3 runs to 15 residues. In DNA, the CDR3 is TGTGCCAGCAGCTTGGATCCCAGGGGGTCCTACGAGCAGTACTTC. This codes for CASSLDPRGSYEQYF.